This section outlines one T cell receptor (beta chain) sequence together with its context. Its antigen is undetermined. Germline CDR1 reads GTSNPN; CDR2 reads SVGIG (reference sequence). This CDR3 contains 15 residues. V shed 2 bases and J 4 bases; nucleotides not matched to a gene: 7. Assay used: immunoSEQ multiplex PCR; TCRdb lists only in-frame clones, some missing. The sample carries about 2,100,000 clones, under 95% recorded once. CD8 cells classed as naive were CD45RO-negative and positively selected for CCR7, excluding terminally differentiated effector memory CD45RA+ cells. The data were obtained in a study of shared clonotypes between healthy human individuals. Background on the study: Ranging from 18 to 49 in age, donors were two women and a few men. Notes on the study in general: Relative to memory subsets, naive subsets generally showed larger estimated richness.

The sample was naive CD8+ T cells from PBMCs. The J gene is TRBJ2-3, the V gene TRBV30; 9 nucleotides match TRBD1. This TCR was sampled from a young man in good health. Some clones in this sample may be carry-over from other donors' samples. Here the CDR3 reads CAWSSGTGPPDTQYF. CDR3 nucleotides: TGTGCCTGGAGTTCCGGGACAGGGCCCCCAGATACGCAGTATTTT.